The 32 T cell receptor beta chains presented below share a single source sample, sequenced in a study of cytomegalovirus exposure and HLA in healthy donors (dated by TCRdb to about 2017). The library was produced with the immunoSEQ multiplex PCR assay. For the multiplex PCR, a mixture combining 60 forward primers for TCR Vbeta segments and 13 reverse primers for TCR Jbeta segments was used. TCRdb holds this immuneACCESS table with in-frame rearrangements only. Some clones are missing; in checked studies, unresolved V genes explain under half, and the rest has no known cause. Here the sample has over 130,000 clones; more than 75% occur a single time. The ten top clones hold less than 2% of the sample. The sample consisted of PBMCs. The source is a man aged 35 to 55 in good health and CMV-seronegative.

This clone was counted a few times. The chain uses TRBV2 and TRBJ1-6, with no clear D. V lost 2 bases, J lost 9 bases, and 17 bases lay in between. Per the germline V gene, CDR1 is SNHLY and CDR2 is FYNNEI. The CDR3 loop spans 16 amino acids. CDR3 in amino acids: CASSELGGRTLSPLHF. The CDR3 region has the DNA TGTGCCAGCAGTGAACTAGGTGGGAGGACTCTTTCACCCCTCCACTTT. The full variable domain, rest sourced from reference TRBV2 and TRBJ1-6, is EPEVTQTPSHQVTQMGQEVILRCVPISNHLYFYWYRQILGQKVEFLVSFYNNEISEKSEIFDDQFSVERPDGSNFTLKIRSTKLEDSAMYFCASSELGGRTLSPLHFGNGTRLTVT.

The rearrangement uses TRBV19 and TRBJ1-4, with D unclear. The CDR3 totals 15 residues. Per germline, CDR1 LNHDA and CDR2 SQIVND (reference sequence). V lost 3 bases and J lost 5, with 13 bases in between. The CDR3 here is CASSIGWQLNEKLFF. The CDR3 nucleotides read TGTGCCAGTAGTATCGGGTGGCAGCTCAATGAAAAACTGTTTTTT.

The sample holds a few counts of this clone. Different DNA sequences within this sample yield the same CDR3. The CDR3 sequence: CASSDRGDRVGNTIYF. In nucleotides, the CDR3 is TGTGCCAGCAGTGACCGTGGGGACAGGGTAGGAAACACCATATATTTT. This rearrangement joins TRBV6-4 to TRBJ1-3; TRBD1 matches 9 bases. Germline assignment: CDR1 MRHNA and CDR2 SNTAGT. The length of the CDR3 is 16 residues. V lost 2 bases to trimming and J lost 4 bases; unmatched junction nucleotides: 6.

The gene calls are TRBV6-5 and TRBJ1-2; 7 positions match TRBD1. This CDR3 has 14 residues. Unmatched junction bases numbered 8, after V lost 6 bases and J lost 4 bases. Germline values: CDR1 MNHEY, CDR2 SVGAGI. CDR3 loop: CASSPRTGIYGYTF. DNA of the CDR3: TGTGCCAGCAGCCCCCGGACAGGAATCTATGGCTACACCTTC.

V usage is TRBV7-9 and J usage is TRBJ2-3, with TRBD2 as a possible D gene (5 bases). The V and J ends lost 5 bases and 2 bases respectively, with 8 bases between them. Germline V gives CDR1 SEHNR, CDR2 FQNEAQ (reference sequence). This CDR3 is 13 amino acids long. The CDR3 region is CASSPRDTDTQYF. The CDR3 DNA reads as TGTGCCAGCAGCCCGAGGGACACAGATACGCAGTATTTT.

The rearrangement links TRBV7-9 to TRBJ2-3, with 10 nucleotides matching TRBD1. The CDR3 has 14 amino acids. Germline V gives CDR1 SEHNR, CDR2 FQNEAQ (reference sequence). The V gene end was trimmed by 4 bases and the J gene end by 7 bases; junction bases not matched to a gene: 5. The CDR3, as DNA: TGTGCCAGCAGCTCGGGACAGGGGATATATACGCAGTATTTT. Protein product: CASSSGQGIYTQYF. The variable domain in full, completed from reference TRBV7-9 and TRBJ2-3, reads DTGVSQNPRHKITKRGQNVTFRCDPISEHNRLYWYRQTLGQGPEFLTYFQNEAQLEKSRLLSDRFSAERPKGSFSTLEIQRTEQGDSAMYLCASSSGQGIYTQYFGPGTRLTVL.

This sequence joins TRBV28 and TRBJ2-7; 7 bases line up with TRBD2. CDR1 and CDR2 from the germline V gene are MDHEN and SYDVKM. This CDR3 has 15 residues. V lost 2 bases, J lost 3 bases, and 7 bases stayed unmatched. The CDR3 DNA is TGTGCCAGCAGTTTACCTAGCGGAGGCAACTACGAGCAGTACTTC. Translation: CASSLPSGGNYEQYF.

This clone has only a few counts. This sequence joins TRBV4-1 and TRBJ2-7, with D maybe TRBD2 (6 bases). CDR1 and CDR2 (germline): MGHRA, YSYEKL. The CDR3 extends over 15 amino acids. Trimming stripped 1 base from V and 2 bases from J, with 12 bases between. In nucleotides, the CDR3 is TGCGCCAGCAGCCAAGCGGGAGTTGGGACCTACGAGCAGTACTTC. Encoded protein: CASSQAGVGTYEQYF.

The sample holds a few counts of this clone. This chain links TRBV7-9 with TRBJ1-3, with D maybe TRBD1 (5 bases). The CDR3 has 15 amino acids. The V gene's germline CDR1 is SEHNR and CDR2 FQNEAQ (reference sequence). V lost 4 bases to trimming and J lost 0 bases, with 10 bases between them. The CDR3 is CASSSAGSSGNTIYF. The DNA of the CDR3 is TGTGCCAGCAGCTCAGCAGGGAGCTCTGGAAACACCATATATTTT.

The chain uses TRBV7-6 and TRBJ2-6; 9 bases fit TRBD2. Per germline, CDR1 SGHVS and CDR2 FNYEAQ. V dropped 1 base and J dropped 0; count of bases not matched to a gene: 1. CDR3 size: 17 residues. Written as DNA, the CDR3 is TGTGCCAGCAGCTTAGAAGCGGGGGGCTCTGGGGCCAACGTCCTGACTTTC. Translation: CASSLEAGGSGANVLTF.

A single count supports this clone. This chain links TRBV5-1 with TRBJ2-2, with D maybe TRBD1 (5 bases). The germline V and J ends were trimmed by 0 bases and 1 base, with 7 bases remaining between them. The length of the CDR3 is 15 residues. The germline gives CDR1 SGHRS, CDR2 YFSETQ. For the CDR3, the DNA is TGCGCCAGCAGCTTGGTTCAGGGGAACACCGGGGAGCTGTTTTTT. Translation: CASSLVQGNTGELFF. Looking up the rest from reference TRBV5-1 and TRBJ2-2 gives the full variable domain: KAGVTQTPRYLIKTRGQQVTLSCSPISGHRSVSWYQQTPGQGLQFLFEYFSETQRNKGNFPGRFSGRQFSNSRSEMNVSTLELGDSALYLCASSLVQGNTGELFFGEGSRLTVL.

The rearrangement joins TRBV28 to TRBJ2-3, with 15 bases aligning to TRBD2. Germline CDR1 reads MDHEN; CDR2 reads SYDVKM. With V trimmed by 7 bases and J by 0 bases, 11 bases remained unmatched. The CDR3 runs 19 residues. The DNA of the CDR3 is TGTGCCAGCACAAGGGGACTAGCGGGAGGAAGATCTAGCACAGATACGCAGTATTTT. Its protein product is CASTRGLAGGRSSTDTQYF.

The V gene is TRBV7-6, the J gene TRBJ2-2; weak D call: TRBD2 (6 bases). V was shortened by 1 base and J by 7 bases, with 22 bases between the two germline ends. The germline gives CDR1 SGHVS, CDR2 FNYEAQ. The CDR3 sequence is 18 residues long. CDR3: CASSLEPLASQLGGELFF. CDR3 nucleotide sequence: TGTGCCAGCAGCTTAGAGCCCCTAGCGTCCCAATTGGGCGGGGAGCTGTTTTTT.

CDR3 protein: CASSYRTGDTEAFF. CDR3 DNA: TGTGCCAGCAGTTACAGGACAGGGGACACTGAAGCTTTCTTT. V usage is TRBV6-7 and J usage is TRBJ1-1, with 9 bases aligning to TRBD1. TRBV6-7 is an ORF, with its function uncertain. There are 14 residues in the CDR3. With V trimmed by 2 bases and J by 3 bases, 1 base remained unmatched.

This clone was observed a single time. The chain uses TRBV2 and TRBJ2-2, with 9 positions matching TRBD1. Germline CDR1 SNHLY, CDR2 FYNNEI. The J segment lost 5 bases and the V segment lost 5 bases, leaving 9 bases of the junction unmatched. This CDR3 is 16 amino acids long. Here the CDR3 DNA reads TGTGCCAGCAGTAATCGGGGGACAGGGAGAACCGGGGAGCTGTTTTTT. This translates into CASSNRGTGRTGELFF.

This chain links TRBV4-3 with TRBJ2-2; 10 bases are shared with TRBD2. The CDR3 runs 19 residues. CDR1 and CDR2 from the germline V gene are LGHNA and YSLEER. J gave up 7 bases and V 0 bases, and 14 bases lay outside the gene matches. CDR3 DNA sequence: TGCGCCAGCAGCCAAGATCCGCCGGGAGCGGGGGGGCTCGGCGGGGAGCTGTTTTTT. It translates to CASSQDPPGAGGLGGELFF.

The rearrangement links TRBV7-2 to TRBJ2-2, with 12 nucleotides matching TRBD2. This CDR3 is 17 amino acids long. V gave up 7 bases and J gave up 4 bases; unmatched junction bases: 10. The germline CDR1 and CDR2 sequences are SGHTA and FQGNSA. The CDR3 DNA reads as TGTGCCAGCAAGACCTCTAGCGGGAGGGCCGGCACCGGGGAGCTGTTTTTT. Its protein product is CASKTSSGRAGTGELFF. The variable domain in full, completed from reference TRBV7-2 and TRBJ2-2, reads GAGVSQSPSNKVTEKGKDVELRCDPISGHTALYWYRQSLGQGLEFLIYFQGNSAPDKSGLPSDRFSAERTGGSVSTLTIQRTQQEDSAVYLCASKTSSGRAGTGELFFGEGSRLTVL.

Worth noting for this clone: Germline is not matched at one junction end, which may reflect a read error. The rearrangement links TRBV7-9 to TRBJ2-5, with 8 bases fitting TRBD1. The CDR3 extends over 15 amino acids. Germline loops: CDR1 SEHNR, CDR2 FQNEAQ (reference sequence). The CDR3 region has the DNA TGTTCCAGCAGCCCTTGGACAGGGCTGAGTGAGACCCAGTACTTC. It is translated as CSSSPWTGLSETQYF.

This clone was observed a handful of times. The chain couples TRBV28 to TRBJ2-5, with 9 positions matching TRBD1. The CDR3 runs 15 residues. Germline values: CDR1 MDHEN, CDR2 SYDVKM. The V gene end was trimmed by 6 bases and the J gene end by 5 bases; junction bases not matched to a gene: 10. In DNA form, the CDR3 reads TGTGCCAGCAGCCCGCCGGACAGGGGTTGGGAGACCCAGTACTTC. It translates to CASSPPDRGWETQYF.

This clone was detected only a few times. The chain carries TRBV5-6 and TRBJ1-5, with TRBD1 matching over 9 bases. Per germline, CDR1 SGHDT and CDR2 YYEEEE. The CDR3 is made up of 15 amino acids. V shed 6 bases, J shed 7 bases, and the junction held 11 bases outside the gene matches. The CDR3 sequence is CASTVDGDRAQPQHF. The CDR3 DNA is TGTGCCAGCACCGTCGACGGGGACAGGGCACAGCCCCAGCATTTT.

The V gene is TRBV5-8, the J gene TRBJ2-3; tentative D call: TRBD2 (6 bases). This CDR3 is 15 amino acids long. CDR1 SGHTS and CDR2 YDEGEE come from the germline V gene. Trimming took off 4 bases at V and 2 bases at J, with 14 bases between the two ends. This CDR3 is CASSLGSLTTDTQYF. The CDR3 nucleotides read TGTGCCAGCAGCCTCGGGAGCCTCACCACAGATACGCAGTATTTT. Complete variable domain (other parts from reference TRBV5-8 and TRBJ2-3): EAGVTQSPTHLIKTRGQQATLRCSPISGHTSVYWYQQALGLGLQFLLWYDEGEERNRGNFPPRFSGRQFPNYSSELNVNALELEDSALYLCASSLGSLTTDTQYFGPGTRLTVL.

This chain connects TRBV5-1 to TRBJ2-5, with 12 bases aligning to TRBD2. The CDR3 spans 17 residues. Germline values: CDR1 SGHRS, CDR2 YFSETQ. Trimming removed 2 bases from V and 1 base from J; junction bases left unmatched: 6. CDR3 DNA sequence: TGCGCCAGCAGCTTTACACTAGCGGGAGGTTTCCAAGAGACCCAGTACTTC. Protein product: CASSFTLAGGFQETQYF. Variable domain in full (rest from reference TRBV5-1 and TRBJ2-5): KAGVTQTPRYLIKTRGQQVTLSCSPISGHRSVSWYQQTPGQGLQFLFEYFSETQRNKGNFPGRFSGRQFSNSRSEMNVSTLELGDSALYLCASSFTLAGGFQETQYFGPGTRLLVL.

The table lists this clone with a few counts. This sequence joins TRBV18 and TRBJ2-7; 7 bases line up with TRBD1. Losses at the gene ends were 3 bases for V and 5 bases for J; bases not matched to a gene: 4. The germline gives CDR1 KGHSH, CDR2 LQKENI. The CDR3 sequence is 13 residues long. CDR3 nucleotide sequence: TGTGCCAGCTCACCCCAACAGGGGAACGAGCAGTACTTC. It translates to CASSPQQGNEQYF.

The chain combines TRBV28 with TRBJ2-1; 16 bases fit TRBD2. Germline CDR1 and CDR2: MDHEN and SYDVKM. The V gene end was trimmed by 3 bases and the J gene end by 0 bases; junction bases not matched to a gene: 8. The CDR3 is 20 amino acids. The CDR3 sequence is CASSLVGLAGGSSSYNEQFF. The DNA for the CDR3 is TGTGCCAGCAGTTTGGTGGGACTAGCGGGAGGGAGCAGCTCCTACAATGAGCAGTTCTTC.

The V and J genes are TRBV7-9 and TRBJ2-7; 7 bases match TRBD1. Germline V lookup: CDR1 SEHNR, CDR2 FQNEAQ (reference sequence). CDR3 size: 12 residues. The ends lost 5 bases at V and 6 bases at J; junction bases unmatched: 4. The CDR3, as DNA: TGTGCCAGCAGCGACGACAGGGTCGAGCAGTACTTC. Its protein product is CASSDDRVEQYF. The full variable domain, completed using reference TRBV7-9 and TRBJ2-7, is DTGVSQNPRHKITKRGQNVTFRCDPISEHNRLYWYRQTLGQGPEFLTYFQNEAQLEKSRLLSDRFSAERPKGSFSTLEIQRTEQGDSAMYLCASSDDRVEQYFGPGTRLTVT.

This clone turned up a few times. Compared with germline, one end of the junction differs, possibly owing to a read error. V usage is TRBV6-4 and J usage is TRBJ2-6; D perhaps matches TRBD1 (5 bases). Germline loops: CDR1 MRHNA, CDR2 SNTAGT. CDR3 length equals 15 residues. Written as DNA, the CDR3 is TGTGCCAGCAGTGACTCACAATCTGGGGCCAACGGCCTGACTTTC. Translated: CASSDSQSGANGLTF.

The CDR3 sequence is CASSYSQGAREQFF. The CDR3 coding sequence is TGTGCCAGCAGTTACTCTCAGGGGGCGCGGGAGCAGTTCTTC. The chain couples TRBV6-5 to TRBJ2-1; 8 nucleotides match TRBD1. The CDR3 is made up of 14 amino acids. Per the germline V gene, CDR1 is MNHEY and CDR2 is SVGAGI. Trimming cost V 0 bases and J 10 bases; bases outside gene matches: 5.

CDR3 nucleotides: TGCAGCGTTATACAGGGGGCGCGGGGAAACACCATATATTTT. Residues: CSVIQGARGNTIYF. The chain combines TRBV29-1 with TRBJ1-3; the match to TRBD1 covers 9 bases. From germline, CDR1 is SQVTM and CDR2 ANQGSEA. V was pared by 5 bases and J by 4 bases, with 6 bases of the junction left unmatched. The CDR3 contains 14 residues.

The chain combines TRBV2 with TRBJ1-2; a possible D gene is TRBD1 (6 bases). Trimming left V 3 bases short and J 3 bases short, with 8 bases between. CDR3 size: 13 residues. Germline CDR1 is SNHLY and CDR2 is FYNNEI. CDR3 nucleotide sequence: TGTGCCAGCAGTGACAGGGGCTACTATGGCTACACCTTC. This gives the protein CASSDRGYYGYTF.

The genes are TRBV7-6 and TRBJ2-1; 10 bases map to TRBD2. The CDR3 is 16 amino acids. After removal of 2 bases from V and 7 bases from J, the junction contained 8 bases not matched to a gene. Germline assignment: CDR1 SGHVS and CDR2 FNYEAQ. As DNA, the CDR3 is TGTGCCAGCAGCTTATTTAGCGGGGGGTTAGGGAATGAGCAGTTCTTC. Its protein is CASSLFSGGLGNEQFF. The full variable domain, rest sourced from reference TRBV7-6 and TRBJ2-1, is GAGVSQSPRYKVTKRGQDVALRCDPISGHVSLYWYRQALGQGPEFLTYFNYEAQQDKSGLPNDRFSAERPEGSISTLTIQRTEQRDSAMYRCASSLFSGGLGNEQFFGPGTRLTVL.

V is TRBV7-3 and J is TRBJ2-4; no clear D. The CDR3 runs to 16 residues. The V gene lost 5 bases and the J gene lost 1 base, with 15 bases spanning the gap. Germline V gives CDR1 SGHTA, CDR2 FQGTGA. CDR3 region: CASSPPFGVAKNIQYF. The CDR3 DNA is TGTGCCAGCAGCCCTCCCTTCGGAGTGGCCAAAAACATTCAGTACTTC.

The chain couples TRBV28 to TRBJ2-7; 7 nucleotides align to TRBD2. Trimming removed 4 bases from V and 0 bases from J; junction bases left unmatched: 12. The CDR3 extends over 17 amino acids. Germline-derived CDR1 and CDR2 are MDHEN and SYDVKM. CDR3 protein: CASSSPVAGVSSYEQYF. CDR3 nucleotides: TGTGCCAGCAGTTCCCCAGTGGCGGGGGTCAGCTCCTACGAGCAGTACTTC.